The 22 T cell receptor beta chains below were found in one sample sequenced in a study of T cells after yellow fever vaccination. TCRdb reanalysed the 5' RACE reads using MiXCR and keeps one entry per CDR3 protein. The sample records about 320,000 distinct CDR3 sequences, about 4.5% being singletons. The source was PBMCs, collected 15 days after the yellow fever booster vaccination. These receptors were collected from a man between 18 and 35 years old who received the YFV17D yellow fever vaccine.

This clonotype was found many times. J is TRBJ2-2 and V is TRBV12-3 or TRBV12-4, with D unresolved. The CDR3 loop spans 15 amino acids. V was shortened by 1 base and J by 4 bases, with 10 bases between the two germline ends. The CDR3 sequence is CASSLDLAGTGELFF. CDR3 bases: TGTGCCAGCAGTTTAGATTTGGCAGGCACCGGGGAGCTGTTTTTT.

This clonotype was recorded at least ten times. The V call is TRBV2, the J call TRBJ2-2, with TRBD2 matching 8 bases. CDR1 and CDR2 (germline): SNHLY, FYNNEI. CDR3 size: 14 residues. V dropped 8 bases and J dropped 2; count of bases not matched to a gene: 4. The CDR3 loop is CASSGLVNTGELFF. The CDR3 DNA reads as TGTGCCAGCTCGGGACTAGTAAACACCGGGGAGCTGTTTTTT.

Many counts were recorded for this clonotype. The genes are TRBV11-2 and TRBJ2-2; no clear D. From germline, CDR1 is SGHAT and CDR2 FQNNGV. V gave up 1 base and J gave up 6 bases, with 3 bases separating them. The CDR3 covers 12 residues. CDR3 residues: CASSLGSGELFF. The CDR3 DNA is TGTGCCAGCAGCTTAGGGTCCGGGGAGCTGTTTTTT.

In its sample, this clonotype was seen many times. DNA for the CDR3: TGCGCCAGCAGCCAAGCAACAGGGGCATACGAGCAGTACTTC. It translates to CASSQATGAYEQYF. The genes are TRBV4-3 and TRBJ2-7; TRBD1 matches 7 bases. There are 14 residues in the CDR3. V was clipped by 1 base and J by 4 bases; unmatched bases: 4. Germline V CDR1 and CDR2: LGHNA, YSLEER.

J is TRBJ2-2 and V is TRBV10-3, with D uncertain. This CDR3 is 15 amino acids long. Trimming took off 0 bases at V and 5 bases at J, with 10 bases between the two ends. Germline V gene sequence: CDR1 ENHRY, CDR2 SYGVKD. The CDR3 protein is CAISESFTSTGELFF. In nucleotides, the CDR3 is TGTGCCATCAGTGAGTCGTTTACGTCAACCGGGGAGCTGTTTTTT.

This clonotype occurred a few times. The rearrangement links TRBV10-3 to TRBJ2-3; D is possibly TRBD1 or TRBD2 (5 bases each). The CDR3 is made up of 15 amino acids. V was clipped by 0 bases and J by 8 bases, with 15 bases between them. CDR1 is ENHRY and CDR2 is SYGVKD in the germline V gene. CDR3 amino acids: CAISESIGAGGTQYF. The CDR3 coding sequence is TGTGCCATCAGTGAGTCGATCGGGGCAGGAGGTACGCAGTATTTT.

This clonotype was seen only a few times. The chain combines TRBV10-3 with TRBJ1-1, with TRBD1 identical over 7 bases. Germline V gene data show CDR1 as ENHRY and CDR2 as SYGVKD. CDR3 length: 15 amino acids. With 3 bases clipped from V and 4 bases from J, the junction kept 8 bases outside the gene matches. Here the CDR3 reads CAISESQTGSTEAFF. The CDR3 coding sequence is TGTGCCATCAGTGAATCACAGACAGGGAGCACTGAAGCTTTCTTT.

This clonotype occurred many times. The chain carries TRBV30 and TRBJ1-5, with 10 bases identical to TRBD1. The CDR3 spans 15 residues. Germline loops: CDR1 GTSNPN, CDR2 SVGIG (reference sequence). Unmatched junction bases numbered 3, after V lost 4 bases and J lost 0 bases. The CDR3 spells CAWTGTGDSNQPQHF. The DNA of the CDR3 is TGTGCCTGGACCGGGACAGGGGATAGCAATCAGCCCCAGCATTTT. The whole variable domain, remainder taken from reference TRBV30 and TRBJ1-5, is SQTIHQWPATLVQPVGSPLSLECTVEGTSNPNLYWYRQAAGRGLQLLFYSVGIGQISSEVPQNLSASRPQDRQFILSSKKLLLSDSGFYLCAWTGTGDSNQPQHFGDGTRLSIL.

This clonotype has only a few counts. This CDR3 reads CASTTRWGARPHSYNEQFF. The CDR3 nucleotides are TGTGCCAGCACCACGAGGTGGGGGGCCCGTCCCCATTCCTACAATGAGCAGTTCTTC. The chain recombines TRBV28 with TRBJ2-1; either TRBD1 or TRBD2 may fit D (6 bases each). V was trimmed by 7 bases and J by 1 base, leaving 26 bases between them. The CDR3 runs to 19 residues. The germline CDR1 and CDR2 sequences are MDHEN and SYDVKM.

The V gene is TRBV7-9, the J gene TRBJ2-5; 8 nucleotides align to TRBD2. The J segment lost 2 bases and the V segment lost 7 bases, leaving 6 bases of the junction unmatched. The CDR3 length is 14 residues. Germline values: CDR1 SEHNR, CDR2 FQNEAQ (reference sequence). CDR3 region: CASTGGAGQETQYF. Here the CDR3 DNA reads TGTGCCAGCACCGGGGGGGCAGGACAAGAGACCCAGTACTTC.

The CDR3 DNA sequence: TGTGCCAGCAGCTTAGGCCTAGCGGTATCGAATGAGCAGTTCTTC. It translates to CASSLGLAVSNEQFF. This chain uses TRBV7-2 with TRBJ2-1; 7 nucleotides line up with TRBD2. The CDR3 totals 15 residues. Trimming cost V 1 base and J 7 bases; bases outside gene matches: 7. CDR1 SGHTA and CDR2 FQGNSA come from the germline V gene. Full variable domain (outside the CDR3, taken from reference TRBV7-2 and TRBJ2-1): GAGVSQSPSNKVTEKGKDVELRCDPISGHTALYWYRQSLGQGLEFLIYFQGNSAPDKSGLPSDRFSAERTGGSVSTLTIQRTQQEDSAVYLCASSLGLAVSNEQFFGPGTRLTVL.

This clonotype came up many times. The chain joins TRBV10-2 to TRBJ1-1, with 8 bases lining up with TRBD1. This CDR3 is 13 amino acids long. The germline V gene encodes CDR1 WSHSY and CDR2 SAAADI. After removal of 6 bases from V and 4 bases from J, the junction contained 4 bases not matched to a gene. The DNA of the CDR3 is TGCGCCAGCAGCCGGACAGGGCGCACTGAAGCTTTCTTT. It translates to CASSRTGRTEAFF.

This clonotype was seen repeatedly, ten times or more. The chain has TRBV2 and TRBJ1-2; a possible D gene is TRBD1 (5 bases). The length of the CDR3 is 11 residues. Germline-derived CDR1 and CDR2 are SNHLY and FYNNEI. V was trimmed by 8 bases and J by 2 bases, leaving 6 bases between them. CDR3 sequence (DNA): TGTGCCAGCTGGGACAACTATGGCTACACCTTC. Amino acids: CASWDNYGYTF.

This clonotype was counted at least ten times. The V call is TRBV27, the J call TRBJ1-6, with a possible D match to TRBD1 (5 bases). The CDR3 contains 16 residues. V lost 6 bases, J lost 4 bases, and 16 bases lay in between. Germline assignment: CDR1 MNHEY and CDR2 SMNVEV (reference sequence). The CDR3 sequence: CASSLGTGGYNSPLHF. As DNA, the CDR3 is TGTGCCAGCAGCCTAGGGACGGGGGGTTATAATTCACCCCTCCACTTT.

The J gene is TRBJ1-2, the V gene TRBV7-2; no clear D gene. The V end lost 0 bases, the J end lost 2 bases, and 7 bases lay between the germline ends. There are 14 residues in the CDR3. CDR1 and CDR2 from the germline V gene are SGHTA and FQGNSA. The CDR3 spells CASSLASQNYGYTF. In DNA, the CDR3 is TGTGCCAGCAGCTTAGCGTCACAGAACTATGGCTACACCTTC.

This clonotype was seen more than once but under ten times. This chain links TRBV6-5 with TRBJ1-6, with a tentative D call TRBD1 (5 bases). The germline V gene encodes CDR1 MNHEY and CDR2 SVGAGI. The germline V and J ends were trimmed by 0 bases and 6 bases, with 9 bases remaining between them. This CDR3 contains 15 residues. The CDR3 is CASSYSAGSNSPLHF. The CDR3 DNA reads as TGTGCCAGCAGTTACTCCGCAGGGTCTAATTCACCCCTCCACTTT.

This clonotype appeared a few times. The J gene is TRBJ2-2, the V gene TRBV11-3; D possibly corresponds to TRBD2 (5 bases). Trimming took off 1 base at V and 5 bases at J, with 14 bases between the two ends. Germline V gene data show CDR1 as SGHNT and CDR2 as YENEEA. The CDR3 contains 16 residues. CDR3 sequence (DNA): TGTGCCAGCAGCTTAGCGGGGTGGTACGAAACCGGGGAGCTGTTTTTT. This encodes CASSLAGWYETGELFF.

This clonotype was counted at least ten times. This chain uses TRBV6-5 with TRBJ2-7; no clear D. This CDR3 has 14 amino acids. V gave up 2 bases and J gave up 0 bases, with 8 bases separating them. The germline gives CDR1 MNHEY, CDR2 SVGAGI. The CDR3 reads CASSYRTTSYEQYF. In DNA, the CDR3 is TGTGCCAGCAGTTACCGGACGACCTCCTACGAGCAGTACTTC.

This clonotype showed up many times. The rearrangement joins TRBV12-3 or TRBV12-4 to TRBJ2-5, with D tentatively TRBD1 (7 bases). The CDR3 totals 14 residues. Trimming stripped 5 bases from V and 4 bases from J, with 14 bases between. The CDR3 region has the DNA TGTGCCAGCAGTAACAGGGGAGGAGGAGAGACCCAGTACTTC. Encoded protein: CASSNRGGGETQYF.

This clonotype turned up a few times. For the CDR3, the DNA is TGTGCCAGCAGCTTAGGTGAGCGGATGAACACTGAAGCTTTCTTT. Encoded protein: CASSLGERMNTEAFF. The chain recombines TRBV13 with TRBJ1-1, with no clear D. This CDR3 spans 15 amino acids. From germline, CDR1 is PRHDT and CDR2 FYEKMQ (reference sequence). V was trimmed by 0 bases and J by 0 bases, leaving 8 bases between them. The variable domain in full, with the rest retrieved from reference TRBV13 and TRBJ1-1, is AAGVIQSPRHLIKEKRETATLKCYPIPRHDTVYWYQQGPGQDPQFLISFYEKMQSDKGSIPDRFSAQQFSDYHSELNMSSLELGDSALYFCASSLGERMNTEAFFGQGTRLTVV.

The V and J genes are TRBV3-1 and TRBJ1-2; 7 bases match TRBD1. V lost 0 bases to trimming and J lost 8 bases; unmatched junction nucleotides: 9. Germline loops: CDR1 LGHDT, CDR2 YNNKEL (reference sequence). The CDR3 contains 15 residues. The CDR3 coding sequence is TGTGCCAGCAGCCAAGATGACGTCAGGGGGTTCGGCTACACCTTC. Its translation is CASSQDDVRGFGYTF.

This clonotype appeared many times. The DNA of the CDR3 is TGCGCCAGCAGCCGGACAGGGGGTACGGGCACTGAAGCTTTCTTT. Translated: CASSRTGGTGTEAFF. The chain carries TRBV5-1 and TRBJ1-1, with 10 nucleotides matching TRBD1. The germline CDR1 and CDR2 sequences are SGHRS and YFSETQ. V was pared by 4 bases and J by 4 bases, with 7 bases of the junction left unmatched. The CDR3 length is 15 residues.